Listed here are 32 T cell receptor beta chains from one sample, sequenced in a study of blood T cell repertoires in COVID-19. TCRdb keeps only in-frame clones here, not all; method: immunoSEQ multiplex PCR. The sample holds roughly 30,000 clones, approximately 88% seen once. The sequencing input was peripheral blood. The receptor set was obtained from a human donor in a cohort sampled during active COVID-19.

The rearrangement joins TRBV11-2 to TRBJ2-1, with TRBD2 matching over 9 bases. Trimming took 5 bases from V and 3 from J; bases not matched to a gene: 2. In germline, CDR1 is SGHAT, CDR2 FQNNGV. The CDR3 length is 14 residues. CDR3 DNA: TGTGCCAGCAGCCGACTAGCGGACTACAATGAGCAGTTCTTC. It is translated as CASSRLADYNEQFF. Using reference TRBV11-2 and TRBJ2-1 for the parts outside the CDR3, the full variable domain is EAGVAQSPRYKIIEKRQSVAFWCNPISGHATLYWYQQILGQGPKLLIQFQNNGVVDDSQLPKDRFSAERLKGVDSTLKIQPAKLEDSAVYLCASSRLADYNEQFFGPGTRLTVL.

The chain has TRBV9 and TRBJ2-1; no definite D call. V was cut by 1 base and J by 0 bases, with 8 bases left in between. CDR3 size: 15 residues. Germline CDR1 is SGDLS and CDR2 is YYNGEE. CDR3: CASSVSPDSYNEQFF. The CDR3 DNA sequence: TGTGCCAGCAGCGTAAGCCCCGACTCCTACAATGAGCAGTTCTTC.

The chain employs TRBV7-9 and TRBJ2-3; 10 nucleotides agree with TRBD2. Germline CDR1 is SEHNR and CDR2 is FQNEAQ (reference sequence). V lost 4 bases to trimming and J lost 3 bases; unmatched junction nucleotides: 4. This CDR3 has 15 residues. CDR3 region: CASSSWTSGTDTQYF. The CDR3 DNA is TGTGCCAGCAGCTCTTGGACTAGCGGTACAGATACGCAGTATTTT.

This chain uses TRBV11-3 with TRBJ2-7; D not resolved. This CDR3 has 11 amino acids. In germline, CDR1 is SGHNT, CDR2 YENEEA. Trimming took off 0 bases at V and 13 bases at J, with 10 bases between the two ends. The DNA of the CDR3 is TGTGCCAGCAGCTTAGATGGGCTAACATACTTC. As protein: CASSLDGLTYF. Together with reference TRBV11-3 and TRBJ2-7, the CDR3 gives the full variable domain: EAGVVQSPRYKIIEKKQPVAFWCNPISGHNTLYWYLQNLGQGPELLIRYENEEAVDDSQLPKDRFSAERLKGVDSTLKIQPAELGDSAVYLCASSLDGLTYFGPGTRLTVT.

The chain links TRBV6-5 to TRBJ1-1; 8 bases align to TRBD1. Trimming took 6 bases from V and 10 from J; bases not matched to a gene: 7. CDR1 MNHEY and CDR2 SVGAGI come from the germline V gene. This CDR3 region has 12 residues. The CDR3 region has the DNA TGTGCCAGCAGGAACAGGGGGTTCCGAGCTTTCTTT. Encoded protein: CASRNRGFRAFF.

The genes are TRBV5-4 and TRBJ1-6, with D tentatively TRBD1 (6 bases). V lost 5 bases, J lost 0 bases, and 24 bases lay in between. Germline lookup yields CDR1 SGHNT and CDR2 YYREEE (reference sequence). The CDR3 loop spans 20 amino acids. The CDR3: CASSAKPGHPMSSYNSPLHF. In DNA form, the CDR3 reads TGTGCCAGCAGTGCGAAACCGGGACACCCGATGAGCTCCTATAATTCACCCCTCCACTTT.

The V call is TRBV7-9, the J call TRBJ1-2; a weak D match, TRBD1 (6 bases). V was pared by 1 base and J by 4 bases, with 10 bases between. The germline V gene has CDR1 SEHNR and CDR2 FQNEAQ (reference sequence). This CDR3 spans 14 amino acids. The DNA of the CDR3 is TGTGCCAGCAGCTTAGGACAGGAAGCCTATGGCTACACCTTC. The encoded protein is CASSLGQEAYGYTF.

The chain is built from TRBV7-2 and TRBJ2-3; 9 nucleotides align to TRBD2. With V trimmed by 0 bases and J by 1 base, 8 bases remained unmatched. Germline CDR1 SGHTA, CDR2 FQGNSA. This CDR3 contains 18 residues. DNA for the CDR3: TGTGCCAGCAGCTTAGCGGGACCTGGCGGGAGGGGCACAGATACGCAGTATTTT. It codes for CASSLAGPGGRGTDTQYF.

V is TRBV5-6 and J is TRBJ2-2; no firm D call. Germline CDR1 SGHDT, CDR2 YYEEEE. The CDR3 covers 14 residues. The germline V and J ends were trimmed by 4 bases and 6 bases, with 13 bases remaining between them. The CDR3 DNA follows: TGTGCCAGCAGCCTCCCCGCTGGCCCCGGGGAGCTGTTTTTT. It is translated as CASSLPAGPGELFF.

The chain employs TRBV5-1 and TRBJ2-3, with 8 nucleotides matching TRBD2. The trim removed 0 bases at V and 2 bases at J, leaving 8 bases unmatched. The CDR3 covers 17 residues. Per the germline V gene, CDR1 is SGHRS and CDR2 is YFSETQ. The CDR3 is CASSLAWSGGFTDTQYF. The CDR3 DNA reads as TGCGCCAGCAGCTTGGCCTGGAGCGGGGGCTTCACAGATACGCAGTATTTT.

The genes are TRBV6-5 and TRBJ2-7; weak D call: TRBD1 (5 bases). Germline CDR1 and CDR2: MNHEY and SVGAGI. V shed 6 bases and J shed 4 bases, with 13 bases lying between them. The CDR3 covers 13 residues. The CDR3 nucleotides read TGTGCCAGCAGGGGGCTGGCAACTTACGAGCAGTACTTC. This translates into CASRGLATYEQYF.

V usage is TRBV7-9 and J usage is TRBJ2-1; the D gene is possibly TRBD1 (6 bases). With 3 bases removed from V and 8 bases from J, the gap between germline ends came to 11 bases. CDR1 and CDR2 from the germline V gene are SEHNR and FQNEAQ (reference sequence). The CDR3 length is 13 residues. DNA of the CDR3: TGTGCCAGCAGCTTCGGGACACCAGATGAGCAGTTCTTC. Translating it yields CASSFGTPDEQFF.

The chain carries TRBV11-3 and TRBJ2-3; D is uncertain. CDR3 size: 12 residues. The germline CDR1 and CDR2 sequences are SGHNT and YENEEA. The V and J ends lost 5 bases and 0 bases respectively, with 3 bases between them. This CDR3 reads CASSPSTDTQYF. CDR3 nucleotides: TGTGCCAGCAGCCCGAGCACAGATACGCAGTATTTT.

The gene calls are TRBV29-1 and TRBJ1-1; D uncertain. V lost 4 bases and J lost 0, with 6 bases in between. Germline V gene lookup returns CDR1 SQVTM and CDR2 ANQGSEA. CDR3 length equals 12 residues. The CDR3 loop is CSVGGLNTEAFF. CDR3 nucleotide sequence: TGCAGCGTTGGCGGGTTGAACACTGAAGCTTTCTTT.

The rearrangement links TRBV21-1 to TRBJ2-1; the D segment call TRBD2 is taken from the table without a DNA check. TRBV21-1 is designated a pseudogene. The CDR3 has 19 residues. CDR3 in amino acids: CASSKKGGATQTSYNEQFF. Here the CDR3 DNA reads TGTGCCAGCAGCAAAAAGGGGGGGGCTACCCAGACCTCCTACAATGAGCAGTTCTTC.

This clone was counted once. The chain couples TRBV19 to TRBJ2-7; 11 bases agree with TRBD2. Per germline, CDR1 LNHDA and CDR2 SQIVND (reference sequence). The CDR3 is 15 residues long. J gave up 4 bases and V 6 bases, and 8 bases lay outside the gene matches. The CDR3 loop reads CASSETSGSSYEQYF. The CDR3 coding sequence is TGTGCCAGTAGCGAAACTAGCGGGAGTTCTTACGAGCAGTACTTC.

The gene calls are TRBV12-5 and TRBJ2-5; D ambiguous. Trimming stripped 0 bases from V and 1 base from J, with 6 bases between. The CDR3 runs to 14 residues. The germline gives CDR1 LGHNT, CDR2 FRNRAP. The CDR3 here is CASGLVPGQETQYF. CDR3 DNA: TGTGCTAGTGGTTTGGTACCGGGCCAAGAGACCCAGTACTTC. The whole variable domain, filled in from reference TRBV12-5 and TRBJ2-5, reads DARVTQTPRHKVTEMGQEVTMRCQPILGHNTVFWYRQTMMQGLELLAYFRNRAPLDDSGMPKDRFSAEMPDATLATLKIQPSEPRDSAVYFCASGLVPGQETQYFGPGTRLLVL.

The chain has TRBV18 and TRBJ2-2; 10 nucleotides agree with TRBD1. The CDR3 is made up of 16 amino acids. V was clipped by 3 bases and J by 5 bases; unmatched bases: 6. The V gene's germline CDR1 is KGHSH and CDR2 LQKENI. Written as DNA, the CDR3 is TGTGCCAGCTCACCTCCGGGACAGGGGTGGACCGGGGAGCTGTTTTTT. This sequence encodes CASSPPGQGWTGELFF.

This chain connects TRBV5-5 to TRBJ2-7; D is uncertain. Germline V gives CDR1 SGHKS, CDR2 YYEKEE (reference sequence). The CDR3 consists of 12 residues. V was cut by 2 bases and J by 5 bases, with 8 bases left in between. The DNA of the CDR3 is TGTGCCAGCAGCTTAGAGGTTCACGAGCAGTACTTC. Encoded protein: CASSLEVHEQYF.

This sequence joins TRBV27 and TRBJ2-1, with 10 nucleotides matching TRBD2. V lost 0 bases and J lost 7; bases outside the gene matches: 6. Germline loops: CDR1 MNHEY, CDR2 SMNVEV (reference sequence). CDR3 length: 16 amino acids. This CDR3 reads CASSLSERGGRNEQFF. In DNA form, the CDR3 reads TGTGCCAGCAGTTTATCTGAGCGGGGGGGCCGGAATGAGCAGTTCTTC.

The CDR3 sequence: CASSPDKDYYNSPLHF. CDR3 sequence (DNA): TGCGCCAGCAGCCCCGACAAGGATTACTATAATTCACCCCTCCACTTT. This chain joins TRBV5-1 and TRBJ1-6; D not resolved. The length of the CDR3 is 16 residues. The germline V gene encodes CDR1 SGHRS and CDR2 YFSETQ. V shed 4 bases and J shed 3 bases, with 14 bases lying between them.

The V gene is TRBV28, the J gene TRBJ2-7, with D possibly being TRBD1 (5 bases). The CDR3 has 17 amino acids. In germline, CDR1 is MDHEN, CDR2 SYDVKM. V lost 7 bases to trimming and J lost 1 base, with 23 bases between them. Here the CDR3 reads CASTPLGAGHISYEQYF. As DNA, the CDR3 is TGTGCCAGCACCCCGTTGGGCGCAGGACACATTTCCTACGAGCAGTACTTC.

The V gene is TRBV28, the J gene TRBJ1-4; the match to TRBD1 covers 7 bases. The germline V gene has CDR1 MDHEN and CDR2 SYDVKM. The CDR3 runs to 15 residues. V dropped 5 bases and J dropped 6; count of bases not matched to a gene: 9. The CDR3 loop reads CASSVLTGAYEKLFF. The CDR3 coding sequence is TGTGCCAGCAGTGTTCTCACAGGGGCATATGAAAAACTGTTTTTT.

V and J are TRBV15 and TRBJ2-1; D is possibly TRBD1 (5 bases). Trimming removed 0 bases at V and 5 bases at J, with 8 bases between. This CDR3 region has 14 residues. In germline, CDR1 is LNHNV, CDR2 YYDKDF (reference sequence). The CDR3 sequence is CATSRDPQDNEQFF. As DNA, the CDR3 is TGTGCCACCAGCAGAGATCCACAGGACAATGAGCAGTTCTTC.

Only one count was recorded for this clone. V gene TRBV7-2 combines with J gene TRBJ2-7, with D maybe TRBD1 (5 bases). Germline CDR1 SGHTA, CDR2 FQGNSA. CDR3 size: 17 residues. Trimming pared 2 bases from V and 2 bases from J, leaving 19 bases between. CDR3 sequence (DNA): TGTGCCAGCAGCTTAAGATCCCGTCCAGGGCGAGCCTACGAGCAGTACTTC. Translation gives CASSLRSRPGRAYEQYF.

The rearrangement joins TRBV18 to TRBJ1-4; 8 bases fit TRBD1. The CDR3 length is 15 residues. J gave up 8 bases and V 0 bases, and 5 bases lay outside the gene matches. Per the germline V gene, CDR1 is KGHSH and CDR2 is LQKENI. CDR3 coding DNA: TGTGCCAGCTCACCACCGGGACAGGAGGGAGAAAAACTGTTTTTT. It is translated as CASSPPGQEGEKLFF.

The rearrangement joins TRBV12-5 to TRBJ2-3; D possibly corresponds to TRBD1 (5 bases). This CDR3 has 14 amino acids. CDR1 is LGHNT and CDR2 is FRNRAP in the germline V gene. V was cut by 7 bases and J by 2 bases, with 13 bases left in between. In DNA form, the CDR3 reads TGTGCTAGTGCCTGGGGCGACTCCACAGATACGCAGTATTTT. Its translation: CASAWGDSTDTQYF.

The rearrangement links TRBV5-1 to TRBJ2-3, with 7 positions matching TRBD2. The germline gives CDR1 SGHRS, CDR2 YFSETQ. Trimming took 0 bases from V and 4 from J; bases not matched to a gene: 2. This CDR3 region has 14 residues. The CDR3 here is CASSLGLASDTQYF. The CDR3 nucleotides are TGCGCCAGCAGCTTGGGACTAGCTTCAGATACGCAGTATTTT.

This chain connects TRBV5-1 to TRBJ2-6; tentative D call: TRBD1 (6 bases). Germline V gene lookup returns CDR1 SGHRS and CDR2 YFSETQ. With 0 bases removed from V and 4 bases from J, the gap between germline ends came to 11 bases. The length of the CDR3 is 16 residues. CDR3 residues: CASSLATGSGANVLTF. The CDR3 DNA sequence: TGCGCCAGCAGCTTGGCTACAGGGTCCGGGGCCAACGTCCTGACTTTC.

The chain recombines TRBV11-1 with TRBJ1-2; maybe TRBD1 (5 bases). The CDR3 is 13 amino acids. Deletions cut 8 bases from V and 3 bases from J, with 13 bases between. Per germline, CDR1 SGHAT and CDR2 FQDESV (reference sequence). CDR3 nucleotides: TGTGCCAGCGGTGACAGATTTGACTATGGCTACACCTTC. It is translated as CASGDRFDYGYTF.

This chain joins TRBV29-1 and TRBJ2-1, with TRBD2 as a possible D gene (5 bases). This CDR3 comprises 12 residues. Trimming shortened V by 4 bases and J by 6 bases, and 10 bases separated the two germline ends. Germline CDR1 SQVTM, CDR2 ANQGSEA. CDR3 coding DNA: TGCAGCGTTGGATCAGCGGCCAATGAGCAGTTCTTC. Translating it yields CSVGSAANEQFF.

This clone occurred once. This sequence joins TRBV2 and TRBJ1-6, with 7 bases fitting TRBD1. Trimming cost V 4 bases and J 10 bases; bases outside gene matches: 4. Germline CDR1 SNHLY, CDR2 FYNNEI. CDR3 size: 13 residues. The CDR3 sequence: CASSGQGYSPLHF. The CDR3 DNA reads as TGTGCCAGCAGTGGACAGGGTTACTCACCCCTCCACTTT.